Reported below is one T cell receptor (beta chain). Its antigen target is currently unknown. The sample holds no much larger clone one base away, and base qualities are not on file. The collaborating institutions used their own protocols to collect whole blood in K2EDTA tubes. For TCRbeta analysis, collaborators shipped samples as frozen whole blood, isolated PBMCs, or DNA extracted from either of those sample types. The record originates from a study of blood T cell repertoires in COVID-19 (dated by TCRdb to 2020 to 2022). Describing the broader study: Samples from collaborators originated in the United States, Italy and Spain and spanned both the acute and convalescent phases of COVID-19. The repertoires were made available in a free public database intended to serve as a resource for research on the immune response to SARS-CoV-2. Subjects who had been exposed to COVID-19, were actively infected with it, or had recovered from it provided the deeply sampled blood TCRbeta repertoires that made up the dataset. Where HLA class I and class II types were available, the types were taken from metadata supplied by the sample provider, not from assay-based typing. A de-identified subject ID, COVID-19 status, age in years and sex were almost always included in the sample metadata. The prospective study material was composed of cDNA or gDNA derived from T cells, B-cell-depleted T cells, or PBMCs. Samples were obtained from the ongoing ImmuneRACE study (first 160 participants) and from 1,254 subjects provided by 6 global collaborators.

TCRbeta CDR3 regions were amplified from genomic DNA by means of the immunoSEQ Assay, a bias-controlled multiplex PCR. The original methods were these. The number of nucleated cells in each sample was estimated by amplification of reference gene primers within the assay. To quantify the absolute abundance of each unique TCRbeta CDR3 rearrangement, sequence reads were collapsed and filtered. For each sample, productive Simpson clonality was calculated as the square root of Simpson's diversity index across productive rearrangements. Held by TCRdb, this immuneACCESS table contains in-frame sequences only and omits some clones. Under half of the omission traces to an unresolved V gene where checked; the cause of the rest is unknown. D and trimming were read from the DNA, whereas the V and J calls and clone size are those reported in that table. The sample yields 98,000 or so clones; 65% to 80% were counted once. The top ten clones comprise less than 2% of the sample.

CDR1 and CDR2 are drawn from the germline V gene (reference sequence): LGHDT, YNNKEL. V is pruned by 5 bases and J by 0 bases, leaving 7 bases of the junction without a gene match. The cysteine opens and the phenylalanine closes a CDR3 of 16 amino acids. Just the 48-base CDR3 DNA is kept, in frame starting at base 1. What the work shows at the level of the full study, not this receptor alone: The quantity of clinical and demographic metadata differed by source and by participant and was supplied without curation.

The rearranged segments are TRBV3-1 (or the pseudogene TRBV3-2) and TRBJ2-7, with 10 bases matching TRBD2. The sequence derives from a woman in her 40s with acute or convalescent COVID-19. The sequenced material came from peripheral blood. The DNA reads TGTGCCAGCAGCTCCCTAGCGGGGGCGTCCTCCTACGAGCAGTACTTC. Its protein is CASSSLAGASSYEQYF.